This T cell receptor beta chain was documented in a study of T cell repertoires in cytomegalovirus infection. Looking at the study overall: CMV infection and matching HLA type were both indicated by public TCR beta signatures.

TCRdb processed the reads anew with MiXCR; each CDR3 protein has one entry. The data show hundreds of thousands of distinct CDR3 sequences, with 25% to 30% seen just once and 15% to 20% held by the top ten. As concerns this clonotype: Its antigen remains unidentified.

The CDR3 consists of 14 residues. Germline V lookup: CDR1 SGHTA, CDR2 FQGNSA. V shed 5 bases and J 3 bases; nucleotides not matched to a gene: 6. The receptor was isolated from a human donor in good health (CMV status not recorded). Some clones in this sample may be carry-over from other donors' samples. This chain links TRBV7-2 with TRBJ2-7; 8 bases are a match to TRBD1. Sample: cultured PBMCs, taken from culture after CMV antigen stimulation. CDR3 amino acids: CASSLSGQGYEQYF. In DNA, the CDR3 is TGTGCCAGCAGCCTCTCCGGACAGGGCTACGAGCAGTACTTC.